This T cell receptor beta chain emerged from a study of T-cell reconstitution after alpha-beta-depleted transplantation in children. This clonotype was found many times. The library targeted TCRbeta and was prepared with unique molecular identifiers. TCRdb called the PCR reads again in MiXCR, with one record for every CDR3 protein. The data show fewer than 550,000 distinct CDR3 sequences, roughly a tenth seen once. Germline CDR1 MGHRA, CDR2 YSYEKL. V dropped 3 bases and J dropped 7 bases, with 15 bases sitting between them. The CDR3 is 14 amino acids. Sequencing used PBMCs from the stem cell graft donor, obtained from the stem cell graft. This receptor was taken from a human donor who donated a stem cell graft to a child with acute myeloid leukemia. The chain links TRBV4-1 to TRBJ1-1, with TRBD1 as a possible D gene (5 bases). The CDR3 DNA is TGCGCCAGCAGCCATGAAAAGGGGAGGGATGAAGCTTTCTTT. This codes for CASSHEKGRDEAFF.